The rows below give T cell receptor beta chains drawn from one sample of a study of CD8+ T cells in alopecia areata. The table came from immunoSEQ multiplex PCR; TCRdb's copy has only in-frame clones and leaves some out. The data contain 150,000 to 200,000 clones, approximately 49% of them singletons. The sequenced sample was CD8+ T cells sorted from blood, obtained at roughly week 52, from a patient treated with tofacitinib. The origin of the receptors is a human donor with alopecia areata. The CDR3 runs from the conserved cysteine through the conserved F or W. Fields, in order: J gene, clone size, V gene, D gene, CDR3 length, CDR3 DNA, CDR3 protein. A D gene is named only where the DNA matches it firmly. Clone size is not always given. Where it is, it says once, few, many or a class for expanded clones.

TRBJ2-1 | . | TRBV19 | . | 15 | TGTGCCAGTAGTTATAGCCAGGACAGCAACAATGAGCAGTTCTTC | CASSYSQDSNNEQFF
TRBJ2-2 | . | TRBV30 | . | 15 | TGTGCCTGGAGTTTGCCGGGGGTGGGCACCGGGGAGCTGTTTTTT | CAWSLPGVGTGELFF
TRBJ1-1 | . | TRBV30 | . | 13 | TGTGCCTGGAGTGTACCGAACGCCGAGGATGCTTTCTTT | CAWSVPNAEDAFF
TRBJ2-3 | many | TRBV6-1 | TRBD1 | 14 | TGTGCCAGCAGTGAAGGGACAGGGGCAGATACGCAGTATTTT | CASSEGTGADTQYF
TRBJ2-7 | . | TRBV23-1 | . | 16 | TGCGCCAGCAGTCAATCGGGGGGCGAGAGCTCCTACGAGCAGTACTTC | CASSQSGGESSYEQYF
TRBJ2-2 | . | TRBV4-3 | . | 17 | TGCGCCAGCAGCCAAGATCGGGCAGGGGAGGACACCGGGGAGCTGTTTTTT | CASSQDRAGEDTGELFF
TRBJ2-5 | . | TRBV7-7 | . | 12 | TGTGCTAGCAGCCCCCCCCTAGGGACCCAGTACTTC | CASSPPLGTQYF
TRBJ2-7 | . | TRBV15 | . | 16 | TGTGCCACCAGCAGACCAGCGGCAGCCGGGCGGTACGAGCAGTACTTC | CATSRPAAAGRYEQYF
TRBJ2-7 | . | TRBV6-6 | . | 12 | TGTGCCAGCAGTTACGGTATCTACGAGCAGTACTTC | CASSYGIYEQYF
TRBJ2-1 | few | TRBV9 | TRBD2 | 17 | TGTGCCAGCAGCGTAGATGGAGCGGGGCGTACCTACAATGAGCAGTTCTTC | CASSVDGAGRTYNEQFF
TRBJ1-5 | . | TRBV7-8 | . | 14 | TGTGCCACCAGGCCCGATCTTAGCAATCAGCCCCAGCATTTT | CATRPDLSNQPQHF
TRBJ1-2 | many | TRBV7-2 | . | 15 | TGTGCCAGCAGCCTCCTTTTTGGAGGGAACTATGGCTACACCTTC | CASSLLFGGNYGYTF
TRBJ2-1 | few | TRBV13 | TRBD1 | 15 | TGTGCCAGCAGTGCGGCCGGGACAGGGAACAATGAGCAGTTCTTC | CASSAAGTGNNEQFF
TRBJ2-5 | . | TRBV4-2 | TRBD2 | 18 | TGTGCCAGCAGCCAAGTCGGGCTAGCGGGGGGCTTGGGAGAGACCCAGTACTTC | CASSQVGLAGGLGETQYF
TRBJ2-1 | . | TRBV18 | . | 13 | TGTGCCAGCTCAAGCATCGGTGGGAATGAGCAGTTCTTC | CASSSIGGNEQFF
TRBJ1-6 | . | TRBV27 | TRBD1 | 16 | TGTGCCAGCCAAGTTTGGGGGACAGGGAAGAATTCACCCCTCCACTTT | CASQVWGTGKNSPLHF
TRBJ2-5 | . | TRBV6-5 | . | 15 | TGTGCCAGCAGTTCCCATCGACAGGTTCCAGAGACCCAGTACTTC | CASSSHRQVPETQYF
TRBJ1-2 | . | TRBV10-3 | . | 16 | TGTGCCATCAGTGGGCAGTTGAAAGTCCTTAACTATGGCTACACCTTC | CAISGQLKVLNYGYTF
TRBJ1-1 | few | TRBV29-1 | . | 11 | TGCAGCGTTGAATGGAACACTGAAGCTTTCTTT | CSVEWNTEAFF
TRBJ1-5 | . | TRBV9 | . | 15 | TGTGCCAGCAGCGTAGGGTCCGGTCCCAATCAGCCCCAGCATTTT | CASSVGSGPNQPQHF
TRBJ2-7 | . | TRBV18 | . | 15 | TGTGCCAGCTCACCACCGTTCCCGGATTACTACGAGCAGTACTTC | CASSPPFPDYYEQYF
TRBJ1-5 | few | TRBV7-8 | . | 15 | TGTGCCAGCAGCTACACCGTAAATAGCAATCAGCCCCAGCATTTT | CASSYTVNSNQPQHF
TRBJ2-7 | many | TRBV11-2 | . | 14 | TGTGCCAGCAGCTTAGTCCGGGGTCTCGTCGAGCAGTACTTC | CASSLVRGLVEQYF
TRBJ2-1 | few | TRBV18 | . | 15 | TGTGCCAGCTCACGATCCATTCCGTCTCTGAGTGAGCAGTTCTTC | CASSRSIPSLSEQFF
TRBJ2-5 | few | TRBV6-1 | . | 15 | TGTGCCAGCAGTGAAGTTATGAGCGGAGAAGAGACCCAGTACTTC | CASSEVMSGEETQYF
TRBJ1-2 | . | TRBV11-2 | . | 13 | TGTGCCAGCAGCTTAGACAGGAACTATGGCTACACCTTC | CASSLDRNYGYTF
TRBJ2-1 | . | TRBV5-1 | . | 12 | TGCGCCAGCAGCGAAACTATGGATGAGCAGTTCTTC | CASSETMDEQFF
TRBJ2-7 | few | TRBV29-1 | . | 13 | TGCAGCGTTGCCGGGGGTTCTACCTACGAGCAGTACTTC | CSVAGGSTYEQYF
TRBJ1-2 | . | TRBV4-2 | . | 14 | TGTGCCAGCAGCCAAGAAAGACAAGACTATGGCTACACCTTC | CASSQERQDYGYTF
TRBJ2-2 | few | TRBV11-2 | . | 13 | TGTGCCACGGCCCAGGAACTAACCGGGGAGCTGTTTTTT | CATAQELTGELFF
TRBJ2-7 | . | TRBV7-9 | . | 13 | TGTGCCAGCAGCTTCGAGGGGGACTACGAGCAGTACTTC | CASSFEGDYEQYF
TRBJ2-3 | . | TRBV2 | . | 14 | TGTGCCAGCACCCTCGGGGACCCAACAGATACGCAGTATTTT | CASTLGDPTDTQYF
TRBJ1-2 | few | TRBV27 | . | 15 | TGTGCCAGCAGCCAAAATCCAAGACAGGCTATGGGCTACACCTTC | CASSQNPRQAMGYTF
TRBJ1-1 | . | TRBV29-1 | TRBD1 | 13 | TGCAGCGTTGTACAGGGGGAAGGAACTGAAGCTTTCTTT | CSVVQGEGTEAFF
TRBJ2-7 | . | TRBV29-1 | . | 11 | TGCAGCGTTTTCGGGCACTACGAGCAGTACTTC | CSVFGHYEQYF
TRBJ1-5 | . | TRBV29-1 | . | 13 | TGCAGCGTACGGACAGATAGCAATCAGCCCCAGCATTTT | CSVRTDSNQPQHF
TRBJ2-3 | few | TRBV5-1 | . | 15 | TGCGCCAGCCAGTCGGGTAGCGGTATTGCAGATACGCAGTATTTT | CASQSGSGIADTQYF
TRBJ1-2 | . | TRBV4-3 | . | 12 | TGCGCCAGCAGCCAAGAGGGGGCTGGCTACACCTTC | CASSQEGAGYTF
TRBJ2-7 | . | TRBV29-1 | . | 12 | TGCAGCGTTGGCCAGTCGGTCTACGAGCAGTACTTC | CSVGQSVYEQYF
TRBJ1-5 | . | TRBV11-2 | TRBD1 | 15 | TGTGCCAGCAGCTTTAAAGACAGGGAAAATCAGCCCCAGCATTTT | CASSFKDRENQPQHF
TRBJ2-7 | . | TRBV30 | . | 13 | TGTGCCTGGAGTCCCGGGATCACCTACGAGCAGTACTTC | CAWSPGITYEQYF
TRBJ2-5 | . | TRBV30 | . | 15 | TGTGCCTGGAGTGGAAGACTCCCTCCACGGGAGACCCAGTACTTC | CAWSGRLPPRETQYF
TRBJ2-1 | few | TRBV19 | TRBD2 | 14 | TGTGCCAGTCACACTAGCGGGGGGGACAATGAGCAGTTCTTC | CASHTSGGDNEQFF
TRBJ2-4 | . | TRBV5-6 | TRBD1 | 16 | TGTGCCAGCAGCTTGGTAGGGCAGGGGGACAAAAACATTCAGTACTTC | CASSLVGQGDKNIQYF
TRBJ1-5 | few | TRBV9 | . | 15 | TGTGCCAGCAGCCCCGAGGGTACAGCTGATCAGCCCCAGCATTTT | CASSPEGTADQPQHF
TRBJ1-1 | . | TRBV29-1 | TRBD1 | 13 | TGCAGCGTTTTGAGGGGGCGGAACACTGAAGCTTTCTTT | CSVLRGRNTEAFF
TRBJ2-5 | . | TRBV6-5 | TRBD1 | 16 | TGTGCCAGCAGTTACCCTCGAGACAGGGGAGGAGAGACCCAGTACTTC | CASSYPRDRGGETQYF
TRBJ1-6 | . | TRBV30 | . | 12 | TGTGCCTGGGAAACAGCCGGGCCACCCCTCCACTTT | CAWETAGPPLHF
TRBJ2-7 | few | TRBV10-3 | . | 11 | TGTGCCATCAGTGAGGCGGGTGAGCAGTACTTC | CAISEAGEQYF
TRBJ2-3 | few | TRBV7-9 | TRBD2 | 15 | TGTGCCAGCAGCGTGGGGACTAGCGGAACAGATACGCAGTATTTT | CASSVGTSGTDTQYF
TRBJ2-7 | . | TRBV5-1 | TRBD1 | 14 | TGCGCCAGCAGCCTTCACAGGGGCTCCTACGAGCAGTACTTC | CASSLHRGSYEQYF
TRBJ2-3 | few | TRBV29-1 | . | 11 | TGCAGCTCCTCGTACACAGATACGCAGTATTTT | CSSSYTDTQYF
TRBJ2-1 | . | TRBV27 | . | 14 | TGTGCCAGCAGTTTATTGCTCCGGGACAATGAGCAGTTCTTC | CASSLLLRDNEQFF
TRBJ2-7 | few | TRBV7-9 | . | 14 | TGTGCCAGCAGCTTAGTGGACAAAACCTACGAGCAGTACTTC | CASSLVDKTYEQYF
TRBJ2-7 | few | TRBV29-1 | . | 13 | TGCAGCGCCGAGAGGCTCCAGGACTACGAGCAGTACTTC | CSAERLQDYEQYF
TRBJ2-3 | . | TRBV2 | TRBD2 | 14 | TGTGCCAGCACCGGGACTAGCGGGACAGATACGCAGTATTTT | CASTGTSGTDTQYF
TRBJ2-2 | . | TRBV15 | . | 14 | TGTGCCACCAGCAGAGATGTAGGGCTGGGGGAGCTGTTTTTT | CATSRDVGLGELFF
TRBJ2-1 | . | TRBV30 | TRBD2 | 16 | TGTGCCTGGAGTGTACTAGCGGGGAGCTCCTACAATGAGCAGTTCTTC | CAWSVLAGSSYNEQFF